This entry lists 32 T cell receptor beta chains sequenced from one sample in a study of blood T cell repertoires in COVID-19. Libraries were prepared by immunoSEQ multiplex PCR; TCRdb keeps only in-frame clonotypes and omits some of them. The sample contains about 74,000 clones, approximately 81% of which appear only once. The sequenced sample was peripheral blood. The receptors stem from a middle-aged man with active COVID-19.

CDR3 DNA: TGTGCCAGTAGTATAGATAAACAGTCCTCCCAGCATTTT. Its translation is CASSIDKQSSQHF. This sequence joins TRBV19 and TRBJ1-5; unclear D gene. The length of the CDR3 is 13 residues. Per the germline V gene, CDR1 is LNHDA and CDR2 is SQIVND (reference sequence). Trimming removed 0 bases at V and 11 bases at J, with 11 bases between.

This chain connects TRBV7-9 to TRBJ1-1; TRBD1 might be the D (6 bases). The CDR3 has 17 amino acids. Germline V CDR1 and CDR2: SEHNR, FQNEAQ (reference sequence). V was pared by 1 base and J by 1 base, with 16 bases between. CDR3 coding DNA: TGTGCCAGCAGCTTAGATTGGGGGCCTGCCTGGAACACTGAAGCTTTCTTT. Its protein is CASSLDWGPAWNTEAFF.

The chain has TRBV10-3 and TRBJ1-1; possible D gene TRBD1, 6 bases. Germline values: CDR1 ENHRY, CDR2 SYGVKD. The CDR3 runs to 14 residues. V lost 3 bases and J lost 6, with 14 bases in between. CDR3 residues: CAISDRGAHAEAFF. DNA for the CDR3: TGTGCCATCAGTGACCGGGGGGCGCACGCTGAAGCTTTCTTT.

The chain employs TRBV15 and TRBJ2-3; 8 bases align to TRBD1. This CDR3 spans 16 amino acids. Germline loops: CDR1 LNHNV, CDR2 YYDKDF (reference sequence). After removal of 4 bases from V and 2 bases from J, the junction contained 8 bases not matched to a gene. Written as DNA, the CDR3 is TGTGCCACCAGCACCAGGACAGGGTATACCACAGATACGCAGTATTTT. This gives the protein CATSTRTGYTTDTQYF.

DNA for the CDR3: TGTGCCAGCAAACATAGCGGGGGGGCCTACGAGCAGTACTTC. Protein product: CASKHSGGAYEQYF. The gene calls are TRBV11-2 and TRBJ2-7; TRBD2 matches 11 bases. Germline V gives CDR1 SGHAT, CDR2 FQNNGV. V lost 7 bases, J lost 2 bases, and 4 bases stayed unmatched. The CDR3 runs to 14 residues.

The chain combines TRBV14 with TRBJ2-3; D may be TRBD1 (5 bases). The V and J ends lost 0 bases and 1 base respectively, with 8 bases between them. The CDR3 has 15 amino acids. Germline V CDR1 and CDR2: SGHDN, FVKESK. CDR3 DNA: TGTGCCAGCAGCCAAGAGGGGCGGCGCACAGATACGCAGTATTTT. This codes for CASSQEGRRTDTQYF. Looking up the rest from reference TRBV14 and TRBJ2-3 gives the full variable domain: EAGVTQFPSHSVIEKGQTVTLRCDPISGHDNLYWYRRVMGKEIKFLLHFVKESKQDESGMPNNRFLAERTGGTYSTLKVQPAELEDSGVYFCASSQEGRRTDTQYFGPGTRLTVL.

This chain links TRBV2 with TRBJ2-7; 7 bases fit TRBD2. V shed 4 bases and J 3 bases; nucleotides not matched to a gene: 12. Germline V gene lookup returns CDR1 SNHLY and CDR2 FYNNEI. The CDR3 contains 16 residues. The CDR3 protein is CASSGRPVGEGYEQYF. In DNA form, the CDR3 reads TGTGCCAGCAGTGGTCGGCCGGTGGGGGAGGGCTACGAGCAGTACTTC.

A note on this clone: This sample includes further DNA sequences coding for the same CDR3. CDR3 in amino acids: CASSATSDSPLHF. CDR3 nucleotide sequence: TGTGCCAGCAGCGCCACGAGTGATTCACCCCTCCACTTT. The chain recombines TRBV13 with TRBJ1-6, with no clear D. This CDR3 has 13 amino acids. Germline CDR1 and CDR2: PRHDT and FYEKMQ (reference sequence). V was cut by 5 bases and J by 8 bases, with 10 bases left in between.

The chain carries TRBV7-2 and TRBJ2-7; weak D call: TRBD2 (6 bases). This CDR3 has 15 residues. Germline CDR1 and CDR2: SGHTA and FQGNSA. Trimming removed 1 base at V and 4 bases at J, with 14 bases between. This CDR3 is CASSLVAGIEYEQYF. The CDR3 DNA sequence: TGTGCCAGCAGCTTAGTGGCGGGGATCGAGTACGAGCAGTACTTC.

This chain joins TRBV11-3 and TRBJ2-7, with 9 bases aligning to TRBD1. Unmatched junction bases numbered 4, after V lost 4 bases and J lost 0 bases. The V gene's germline CDR1 is SGHNT and CDR2 YENEEA. This CDR3 comprises 15 residues. CDR3 amino acids: CASSSGQGNSYEQYF. The CDR3 DNA follows: TGTGCCAGCAGCTCCGGACAGGGGAACTCCTACGAGCAGTACTTC.

The chain couples TRBV4-2 to TRBJ1-2; 9 nucleotides match TRBD1. The CDR3 is 15 amino acids. Germline CDR1 LGHNA, CDR2 YNFKEQ. With V trimmed by 3 bases and J by 7 bases, 9 bases remained unmatched. The CDR3 sequence is CASSQSETGGRGYTF. CDR3 in DNA: TGTGCCAGCAGCCAGAGTGAAACAGGGGGCCGTGGCTACACCTTC.

The V gene is TRBV4-2, the J gene TRBJ2-3, with D maybe TRBD2 (7 bases). This CDR3 contains 16 residues. Deletions cut 0 bases from V and 6 bases from J, with 16 bases between. The V gene's germline CDR1 is LGHNA and CDR2 YNFKEQ. CDR3 loop: CASSQDEGRGQDTQYF. The CDR3 DNA reads as TGTGCCAGCAGCCAAGATGAGGGGCGGGGGCAGGATACGCAGTATTTT.

This clone has more than one count but fewer than ten. V gene TRBV6-4 combines with J gene TRBJ2-7; D call uncertain. Per the germline V gene, CDR1 is MRHNA and CDR2 is SNTAGT. V was pared by 0 bases and J by 0 bases, with 12 bases between. This CDR3 region has 16 residues. CDR3 amino acids: CASSDSETVVSYEQYF. Written as DNA, the CDR3 is TGTGCCAGCAGTGACTCCGAGACTGTCGTCTCCTACGAGCAGTACTTC.

The J gene is TRBJ1-5, the V gene TRBV12-5, with D tentatively TRBD1 (6 bases). The CDR3 is 14 amino acids. CDR1 LGHNT and CDR2 FRNRAP come from the germline V gene. The germline V and J ends were trimmed by 2 bases and 9 bases, with 14 bases remaining between them. CDR3 sequence reads: CASGLIQGHGPQHF. The CDR3 region has the DNA TGTGCTAGTGGTTTGATCCAGGGGCATGGGCCCCAGCATTTT.

This chain joins TRBV3-1 (or the pseudogene TRBV3-2) and TRBJ2-7; tentative D call: TRBD1 (6 bases). This CDR3 is 16 amino acids long. Germline CDR1 reads LGHDT; CDR2 reads YNNKEL (reference sequence). The germline V and J ends were trimmed by 4 bases and 9 bases, with 25 bases remaining between them. CDR3 amino acids: CASSPAWDTLLRSQYF. CDR3 in DNA: TGTGCCAGCAGCCCCGCCTGGGACACCCTATTACGATCGCAGTACTTC.

The chain couples TRBV7-6 to TRBJ2-1; a weak D match, TRBD2 (5 bases). CDR1 and CDR2 from the germline V gene are SGHVS and FNYEAQ. The CDR3 consists of 15 residues. The V gene lost 2 bases and the J gene lost 5 bases, with 13 bases spanning the gap. The CDR3: CASSLWTGADNEQFF. CDR3 bases: TGTGCCAGCAGCTTATGGACCGGAGCGGACAATGAGCAGTTCTTC.

This sequence joins TRBV5-1 and TRBJ1-4; D is possibly TRBD1 (6 bases). In germline, CDR1 is SGHRS, CDR2 YFSETQ. V lost 0 bases, J lost 0 bases, and 12 bases lay in between. The CDR3 length is 17 residues. CDR3 amino acids: CASSLGPAGATNEKLFF. The CDR3 region has the DNA TGCGCCAGCAGCTTGGGCCCGGCAGGGGCAACTAATGAAAAACTGTTTTTT. Filled out from reference TRBV5-1 and TRBJ1-4, the complete variable domain reads KAGVTQTPRYLIKTRGQQVTLSCSPISGHRSVSWYQQTPGQGLQFLFEYFSETQRNKGNFPGRFSGRQFSNSRSEMNVSTLELGDSALYLCASSLGPAGATNEKLFFGSGTQLSVL.

This chain connects TRBV10-1 to TRBJ2-3; a weak D match, TRBD1 (6 bases). Per the germline V gene, CDR1 is WNHNN and CDR2 is SYGVQD (reference sequence). V was clipped by 0 bases and J by 1 base, with 11 bases between them. CDR3 length: 16 amino acids. The CDR3 sequence: CASSESARGGTDTQYF. The DNA for the CDR3 is TGCGCCAGCAGTGAGTCGGCCAGGGGAGGCACAGATACGCAGTATTTT.

The V and J genes are TRBV5-1 and TRBJ1-3; D remains unclear. Per the germline V gene, CDR1 is SGHRS and CDR2 is YFSETQ. Trimming took off 0 bases at V and 9 bases at J, with 19 bases between the two ends. This CDR3 contains 16 residues. The CDR3 region has the DNA TGCGCCAGCAGCTTGGCTACCATCTCCCAAACGGGCACCATATATTTT. It yields the protein CASSLATISQTGTIYF.

The DNA for the CDR3 is TGCGCCAGCAGCTTGGCCGGGGAAAAACTGTTTTTT. It yields the protein CASSLAGEKLFF. This sequence joins TRBV5-1 and TRBJ1-4; unclear D gene. This CDR3 has 12 residues. Germline-derived CDR1 and CDR2 are SGHRS and YFSETQ. V lost 0 bases to trimming and J lost 8 bases, with 5 bases between them.

The V call is TRBV5-1, the J call TRBJ2-1, with TRBD2 matching over 8 bases. Germline values: CDR1 SGHRS, CDR2 YFSETQ. V lost 6 bases to trimming and J lost 6 bases; unmatched junction nucleotides: 11. This CDR3 contains 15 residues. CDR3 sequence: CASTLPEAGGNEQFF. DNA for the CDR3: TGCGCCAGCACCCTCCCCGAGGCGGGAGGCAATGAGCAGTTCTTC.

The V gene is TRBV5-1, the J gene TRBJ1-2; the match to TRBD1 covers 10 bases. This CDR3 comprises 13 residues. Germline CDR1 reads SGHRS; CDR2 reads YFSETQ. V lost 4 bases, J lost 10 bases, and 7 bases stayed unmatched. DNA for the CDR3: TGCGCCAGCAGCCCAACGGGACAGGGGCTCTACACCTTC. Its translation: CASSPTGQGLYTF.

The CDR3 nucleotides are TGTGCCAGCAGAGTAGGACAGTACAATGAGCAGTTCTTC. Its protein product is CASRVGQYNEQFF. The V call is TRBV2, the J call TRBJ2-1; possible D gene TRBD1, 6 bases. The germline CDR1 and CDR2 sequences are SNHLY and FYNNEI. Trimming took off 6 bases at V and 4 bases at J, with 10 bases between the two ends. The CDR3 is made up of 13 amino acids.

The V gene is TRBV6-2 or TRBV6-3, the J gene TRBJ1-5, with 8 bases fitting TRBD1. V trimming: 4 bases; J trimming: 9 bases; junction bases outside the gene matches: 5. This CDR3 spans 13 amino acids. CDR1 MNHEY and CDR2 SVGEGT come from the germline V gene. The CDR3 loop reads CASSSGGAGPQHF. The DNA of the CDR3 is TGTGCCAGCAGTTCAGGGGGCGCGGGGCCCCAGCATTTT.

The V and J genes are TRBV7-9 and TRBJ1-1; a possible D gene is TRBD1 (5 bases). Trimming took off 1 base at V and 8 bases at J, with 14 bases between the two ends. This CDR3 has 14 amino acids. Germline V CDR1 and CDR2: SEHNR, FQNEAQ (reference sequence). CDR3 region: CASSLGWGGTEAFF. Here the CDR3 DNA reads TGTGCCAGCAGCTTAGGGTGGGGAGGGACGGAAGCTTTCTTT. Full variable domain (missing parts from reference TRBV7-9 and TRBJ1-1): DTGVSQNPRHKITKRGQNVTFRCDPISEHNRLYWYRQTLGQGPEFLTYFQNEAQLEKSRLLSDRFSAERPKGSFSTLEIQRTEQGDSAMYLCASSLGWGGTEAFFGQGTRLTVV.

The chain links TRBV6-5 to TRBJ2-7, with TRBD2 matching 7 bases. Trimming removed 0 bases from V and 6 bases from J; junction bases left unmatched: 8. The CDR3 is 15 amino acids. Germline V gives CDR1 MNHEY, CDR2 SVGAGI. This chain's CDR3 is CASSYSTAGLGEQYF. The CDR3 nucleotides are TGTGCCAGCAGTTACTCGACAGCGGGGCTTGGCGAGCAGTACTTC.

The chain joins TRBV7-2 to TRBJ2-3, with D perhaps TRBD2 (6 bases). Per the germline V gene, CDR1 is SGHTA and CDR2 is FQGNSA. Trimming shortened V by 4 bases and J by 1 base, and 12 bases separated the two germline ends. CDR3 length: 15 amino acids. DNA for the CDR3: TGTGCCAGCAGCTCGACGGGGGTTGGCACAGATACGCAGTATTTT. This translates into CASSSTGVGTDTQYF.

This clone was observed a handful of times. The CDR3 reads CASSDTEGHTDTQYF. Here the CDR3 DNA reads TGTGCCAGCAGTGACACCGAGGGCCACACAGATACGCAGTATTTT. The chain couples TRBV6-4 to TRBJ2-3; D might be TRBD2 (5 bases). The length of the CDR3 is 15 residues. Per the germline V gene, CDR1 is MRHNA and CDR2 is SNTAGT. Trimming left V 2 bases short and J 2 bases short, with 11 bases between.

This clone was picked up a small number of times. The chain has TRBV7-6 and TRBJ1-4, with 11 bases identical to TRBD1. CDR3 size: 16 residues. The ends lost 1 base at V and 6 bases at J; junction bases unmatched: 4. Germline CDR1 is SGHVS and CDR2 is FNYEAQ. The CDR3 here is CASSLEAGQGDEKLFF. The CDR3 nucleotides read TGTGCCAGCAGCTTAGAAGCGGGACAGGGGGATGAAAAACTGTTTTTT.

The V and J genes are TRBV3-1 (or the pseudogene TRBV3-2) and TRBJ2-2; D ambiguous. This CDR3 region has 13 residues. Germline values: CDR1 LGHDT, CDR2 YNNKEL (reference sequence). Trimming took off 3 bases at V and 3 bases at J, with 5 bases between the two ends. The CDR3 coding sequence is TGTGCCAGCAGCCAGACTTACACCGGGGAGCTGTTTTTT. Translating gives CASSQTYTGELFF.

This chain links TRBV3-1 (or the pseudogene TRBV3-2) with TRBJ1-1, with TRBD1 matching 8 bases. The CDR3 consists of 14 residues. CDR1 is LGHDT and CDR2 is YNNKEL in the germline V gene (reference sequence). V lost 7 bases and J lost 3; bases outside the gene matches: 7. The chain's CDR3 is CASTRTGLDTEAFF. CDR3 DNA sequence: TGTGCCAGCACCCGGACAGGGTTGGACACTGAAGCTTTCTTT.

The chain couples TRBV7-2 to TRBJ1-6; TRBD1 agrees at 7 bases. J was trimmed by 6 bases and V by 5 bases; bases with no gene match: 10. CDR1 SGHTA and CDR2 FQGNSA come from the germline V gene. The CDR3 has 16 amino acids. Here the CDR3 DNA reads TGTGCCAGCAGCCCGAGGAGGGGGCTGGGTAATTCACCCCTCCACTTT. This sequence encodes CASSPRRGLGNSPLHF.